What follows are 8 T cell receptor beta chains derived from one specimen sequenced in a study of T cell responses to AZD1222 COVID-19 vaccine. TCRdb's copy holds only in-frame clones and misses some; the assay was immunoSEQ multiplex PCR. The profile covers roughly 140,000 clones, with 90% appearing a single time and about 1.7% taken by the ten largest. The sequenced sample was peripheral blood, obtained on day 0 of AZD1222 vaccination. The receptors come from an adult in good health.

The chain joins TRBV28 to TRBJ2-1; D might be TRBD1 or TRBD2, each matching 6 bases. The V and J ends lost 5 bases and 14 bases respectively, with 19 bases between them. Per the germline V gene, CDR1 is MDHEN and CDR2 is SYDVKM. The CDR3 extends over 13 amino acids. CDR3 loop: CASSQGTDDAEFF. DNA of the CDR3: TGTGCCAGCAGTCAGGGGACTGATGACGCGGAGTTCTTC.

The chain is built from TRBV5-5 and TRBJ2-5; no clear D gene. Trimming shortened V by 3 bases and J by 1 base, and 13 bases separated the two germline ends. Germline-derived CDR1 and CDR2 are SGHKS and YYEKEE (reference sequence). The CDR3 is made up of 15 amino acids. CDR3: CASSSVARLQETQYF. The CDR3 coding sequence is TGTGCCAGCAGCTCCGTCGCCCGCCTCCAAGAGACCCAGTACTTC.

This chain links TRBV10-2 with TRBJ1-5, with unresolved D. The CDR3 is made up of 12 amino acids. The germline V gene has CDR1 WSHSY and CDR2 SAAADI. V lost 3 bases and J 6 bases, leaving 6 bases between the germline ends. The CDR3 spells CASSEPGQPQHF. CDR3 in DNA: TGCGCCAGCAGTGAACCTGGTCAGCCCCAGCATTTT.

This sequence joins TRBV12-3 or TRBV12-4 and TRBJ2-1, with 7 bases fitting TRBD2. The CDR3 has 12 amino acids. V dropped 7 bases and J dropped 6; count of bases not matched to a gene: 3. CDR3: CASNWGGNEQFF. The CDR3 DNA reads TGTGCCAGCAACTGGGGGGGCAATGAGCAGTTCTTC.

The gene calls are TRBV7-9 and TRBJ1-2; a weak D match, TRBD1 (6 bases). CDR3 length: 14 amino acids. The germline CDR1 and CDR2 sequences are SEHNR and FQNEAQ (reference sequence). Between the trimmed V and J ends, which lost 2 bases and 6 bases, there was a span of 13 bases. The CDR3 spells CASSLQGPLDGYTF. The CDR3 DNA is TGTGCCAGCAGCTTACAGGGGCCTTTGGATGGCTACACCTTC.

The rearrangement joins TRBV6-5 to TRBJ1-2, with D hard to call. CDR3 length: 12 amino acids. V was cut by 4 bases and J by 6 bases, with 9 bases left in between. Germline V gene lookup returns CDR1 MNHEY and CDR2 SVGAGI. The CDR3 DNA is TGTGCCAGCAGTTCAAGGGTGGATGGCTACACCTTC. Its protein product is CASSSRVDGYTF.

This sequence joins TRBV20-1 and TRBJ2-2, with D perhaps matching TRBD1 (5 bases). Deletions cut 3 bases from V and 2 bases from J, with 7 bases between. The CDR3 runs 13 residues. Germline V gene data show CDR1 as DFQATT and CDR2 as SNEGSKA (reference sequence). CDR3 nucleotides: TGCAGTGCTAGTGACAGCAACACCGGGGAGCTGTTTTTT. Translating it yields CSASDSNTGELFF.

The chain is built from TRBV25-1 and TRBJ2-2; unclear D gene. CDR3 length: 14 residues. Between the trimmed V and J ends, which lost 2 bases and 10 bases, there was a span of 14 bases. The V gene's germline CDR1 is MGHDK and CDR2 SYGVNS. The chain's CDR3 is CASSESRAKEELFF. In DNA, the CDR3 is TGTGCCAGCAGTGAAAGTAGAGCGAAGGAGGAGCTGTTTTTT.